Presented here are 7 T cell receptor beta chains from one specimen sequenced in a study of shared clonotypes between healthy human individuals. Some clones are missing from TCRdb's copy, which holds only in-frame ones; the method was immunoSEQ multiplex PCR. The data contain about half a million clones, around 85% of them seen just once; the ten biggest clones take up approximately 11%. What was sequenced was PBMCs. These receptors all come from a middle-aged woman in good health. Some clones in this sample may be carry-over from other donors' samples.

A word on this clone: This probably arose from a read error, given a far larger clone one base away. Different DNA sequences within this sample yield the same CDR3. The genes are TRBV6-6 and TRBJ1-1; D is undetermined. CDR1 and CDR2 (germline): MNHNY, SVGAGI (reference sequence). The CDR3 spans 13 residues. The CDR3 loop reads CASGYSISTEAFF. CDR3 DNA sequence: TGTGCCAGCGGTTACTCTATCAGCACTGAAGCTTTCTTT.

The rearrangement joins TRBV6-5 to TRBJ1-1; TRBD1 agrees at 8 bases. The length of the CDR3 is 13 residues. In germline, CDR1 is MNHEY, CDR2 SVGAGI. V trimming: 4 bases; J trimming: 5 bases; junction bases outside the gene matches: 3. The CDR3 coding sequence is TGTGCCAGCAGTTCTAACAGGGGGACTGAAGCTTTCTTT. This sequence encodes CASSSNRGTEAFF.

The gene calls are TRBV19 and TRBJ1-1; D gene ambiguous. Deletions cut 4 bases from V and 1 base from J, with 7 bases between. Germline V gene lookup returns CDR1 LNHDA and CDR2 SQIVND (reference sequence). The CDR3 totals 13 residues. CDR3 DNA sequence: TGTGCCAGTAGTACAATAGGGAACACTGAAGCTTTCTTT. Its translation: CASSTIGNTEAFF.

With regard to this clone: One base separates it from a far larger clone, so it is likely a read error. Other DNA sequences in this specimen translate into the identical CDR3. The rearrangement links TRBV11-2 to TRBJ1-1; D gene uncertain. The CDR3 is 13 amino acids. Germline V lookup: CDR1 SGHAT, CDR2 FQNNGV. CDR3 region: CASSLGSPTEAFF. DNA of the CDR3: TGTGCCAGCAGCTTAGGGTCCCCCACTGAGGCTTTCTTT.

This chain links TRBV19 with TRBJ1-5; D is perhaps TRBD1 (5 bases). CDR1 LNHDA and CDR2 SQIVND come from the germline V gene (reference sequence). Trimming took 7 bases from V and 5 from J, leaving 21 bases between them. The CDR3 is made up of 16 amino acids. CDR3: CASTFLPTQGDQPQHF. The CDR3 nucleotides read TGTGCCAGTACTTTCCTACCCACCCAGGGTGATCAGCCCCAGCATTTT.

For the CDR3, the DNA is TGTGCCTGGAGTCGGAGCGGGTCGGTGGGTTACGAGCAGTACTTC. Translation: CAWSRSGSVGYEQYF. The gene calls are TRBV30 and TRBJ2-7, with a possible D match to TRBD2 (6 bases). CDR1 GTSNPN and CDR2 SVGIG come from the germline V gene (reference sequence). With 2 bases removed from V and 4 bases from J, the gap between germline ends came to 18 bases. This CDR3 region has 15 residues.

This chain links TRBV11-3 with TRBJ1-1, with D unclear. CDR3 length equals 13 residues. Trimming took off 0 bases at V and 9 bases at J, with 11 bases between the two ends. Germline loops: CDR1 SGHNT, CDR2 YENEEA. The CDR3 DNA follows: TGTGCCAGCAGCTTAGACGGCACAAGAAAAGCTTTCTTT. Amino acids: CASSLDGTRKAFF.